These T cell receptor beta chains were read from a single sample in a study of Ad26.COV2.S vaccination and SARS-CoV-2 variants. The assay was immunoSEQ multiplex PCR, and TCRdb's table has in-frame clones only and misses some. The sample has around 400,000 clones; roughly 80% are singletons. The sequenced sample was peripheral blood, obtained in a trial of Ad26.COV2.S vaccine versus placebo. The receptors stem from a person between 18 and 60 years old who received the Ad26.COV2.S COVID-19 vaccine or a placebo. The CDR3 runs from the conserved cysteine through the conserved F or W. Fields, in order: CDR3 DNA, CDR3 protein, J gene, D gene, clone size, CDR3 length, V gene. A D gene is named only where the DNA matches it firmly. Clone sizes are given selectively: once, few, many, or a class where the clone is expanded.

CDR3 DNA: TGTGCCAGTAGTAATCAACGCTCTGGGGCCAACGTCCTGACTTTC
CDR3 protein: CASSNQRSGANVLTF
J gene: TRBJ2-6
D gene: -
clone size: -
CDR3 length: 15
V gene: TRBV19

CDR3 DNA: TGTGCCAGCAGCCATACACGGTCCTATGGCTACACCTTC
CDR3 protein: CASSHTRSYGYTF
J gene: TRBJ1-2
D gene: -
clone size: many
CDR3 length: 13
V gene: TRBV14

CDR3 DNA: TGCAGCGTTGGCGGGATTACCAGGGGGCGCTGGGAGTATGGCTACACCTTC
CDR3 protein: CSVGGITRGRWEYGYTF
J gene: TRBJ1-2
D gene: TRBD1
clone size: -
CDR3 length: 17
V gene: TRBV29-1

CDR3 DNA: TGTGCCAGCAGCTTAGCGCTAGTAAACAATGAGCAGTTCTTC
CDR3 protein: CASSLALVNNEQFF
J gene: TRBJ2-1
D gene: -
clone size: -
CDR3 length: 14
V gene: TRBV7-2

CDR3 DNA: TGCAGCGTTGAAGTTTTCGGGTCAGGGGTCCCTGGAAACACCATATATTTT
CDR3 protein: CSVEVFGSGVPGNTIYF
J gene: TRBJ1-3
D gene: -
clone size: -
CDR3 length: 17
V gene: TRBV29-1

CDR3 DNA: TGTGCCAGCGGACCCGGAGGCAGGGGGCTCATGAACACTGAAGCTTTCTTT
CDR3 protein: CASGPGGRGLMNTEAFF
J gene: TRBJ1-1
D gene: TRBD1
clone size: -
CDR3 length: 17
V gene: TRBV7-9

CDR3 DNA: TGTGCCAGCAGCCCCTACAGGGGGGCCTATGGCTACACCTTC
CDR3 protein: CASSPYRGAYGYTF
J gene: TRBJ1-2
D gene: TRBD1
clone size: -
CDR3 length: 14
V gene: TRBV3-1/TRBV3-2

CDR3 DNA: TGTGCCAGTAGTATACCCCTAGGGGAGGGCCGTAGCAATCAGCCCCAGCATTTT
CDR3 protein: CASSIPLGEGRSNQPQHF
J gene: TRBJ1-5
D gene: -
clone size: -
CDR3 length: 18
V gene: TRBV19

CDR3 DNA: TGTGCCTGTAGACAGGGATGGGCTGAAGCTTTCTTT
CDR3 protein: CACRQGWAEAFF
J gene: TRBJ1-1
D gene: TRBD1
clone size: -
CDR3 length: 12
V gene: TRBV30

CDR3 DNA: TGTGCCAGTAGTTCCCAGACTATGAACACTGAAGCTTTCTTT
CDR3 protein: CASSSQTMNTEAFF
J gene: TRBJ1-1
D gene: -
clone size: few
CDR3 length: 14
V gene: TRBV19

CDR3 DNA: TGCGCCAGCAGCCCGTCCGGGACAGGGGGCACTGGGGCCAACGTCCTGACTTTC
CDR3 protein: CASSPSGTGGTGANVLTF
J gene: TRBJ2-6
D gene: TRBD1
clone size: -
CDR3 length: 18
V gene: TRBV5-1

CDR3 DNA: TGTGCCAGCAGCATGAGGGTAAGGGAACACGAGCAGTACTTC
CDR3 protein: CASSMRVREHEQYF
J gene: TRBJ2-7
D gene: -
clone size: once
CDR3 length: 14
V gene: TRBV5-8

CDR3 DNA: TGTGCCAGCAGCATCGGGGGCGACACTGAAGCTTTCTTT
CDR3 protein: CASSIGGDTEAFF
J gene: TRBJ1-1
D gene: -
clone size: -
CDR3 length: 13
V gene: TRBV9

CDR3 DNA: TGTGCCAGCAGCTTAGATCGCGTACGGGAGCAGTTCTTC
CDR3 protein: CASSLDRVREQFF
J gene: TRBJ2-1
D gene: -
clone size: -
CDR3 length: 13
V gene: TRBV11-2

CDR3 DNA: TGTGCCAGCAGACCACAGAACACTGAAGCTTTCTTT
CDR3 protein: CASRPQNTEAFF
J gene: TRBJ1-1
D gene: -
clone size: once
CDR3 length: 12
V gene: TRBV12-3/TRBV12-4

CDR3 DNA: TGTGCCAGCAGCTCACTAGGCCAAGAGAATGAGCAGTTCTTC
CDR3 protein: CASSSLGQENEQFF
J gene: TRBJ2-1
D gene: -
clone size: -
CDR3 length: 14
V gene: TRBV5-4

CDR3 DNA: TGTGCCACCAGTGGACAGCCGAACACCGGGGAGCTGTTTTTT
CDR3 protein: CATSGQPNTGELFF
J gene: TRBJ2-2
D gene: -
clone size: -
CDR3 length: 14
V gene: TRBV24-1

CDR3 DNA: TGTGCCAGCAGCCTTTGGGACAGGGTGGGAGAAAAACTGTTTTTT
CDR3 protein: CASSLWDRVGEKLFF
J gene: TRBJ1-4
D gene: TRBD1
clone size: -
CDR3 length: 15
V gene: TRBV3-1/TRBV3-2

CDR3 DNA: TGTGCCAGCAGTTTATACTGGGGTGGCAACAATGAGCAGTTCTTC
CDR3 protein: CASSLYWGGNNEQFF
J gene: TRBJ2-1
D gene: -
clone size: -
CDR3 length: 15
V gene: TRBV27

CDR3 DNA: TGTGCCAGCAGTCGAACGGGACTAACCTCAGATACGCAGTATTTT
CDR3 protein: CASSRTGLTSDTQYF
J gene: TRBJ2-3
D gene: TRBD2
clone size: -
CDR3 length: 15
V gene: TRBV6-5

CDR3 DNA: TGTGCCAGTAGTCCGGAAGGACTCTGGGGGTCCTACAATGAGCAGTTCTTC
CDR3 protein: CASSPEGLWGSYNEQFF
J gene: TRBJ2-1
D gene: -
clone size: -
CDR3 length: 17
V gene: TRBV19

CDR3 DNA: TGTGCCTGGAGTTCCGGGGGCCCTAATTCACCCCTCCACTTT
CDR3 protein: CAWSSGGPNSPLHF
J gene: TRBJ1-6
D gene: -
clone size: -
CDR3 length: 14
V gene: TRBV30

CDR3 DNA: TGTGCCAGCTCACCCTCCTCGAACGGGGTTAGCAATCAGCCCCAGCATTTT
CDR3 protein: CASSPSSNGVSNQPQHF
J gene: TRBJ1-5
D gene: -
clone size: -
CDR3 length: 17
V gene: TRBV18

CDR3 DNA: TGTGCCAGCAGCCGTGGGATCGTAAATTCACCCCTCCACTTT
CDR3 protein: CASSRGIVNSPLHF
J gene: TRBJ1-6
D gene: -
clone size: -
CDR3 length: 14
V gene: TRBV7-2

CDR3 DNA: TGCGCCACCTCTGAGTTCCGGGAGAGCACAGATACGCAGTATTTT
CDR3 protein: CATSEFRESTDTQYF
J gene: TRBJ2-3
D gene: -
clone size: -
CDR3 length: 15
V gene: TRBV5-1

CDR3 DNA: TGTGCCAGCAGACCTCGGACTAGCGGGATATACAATGAGCAGTTCTTC
CDR3 protein: CASRPRTSGIYNEQFF
J gene: TRBJ2-1
D gene: TRBD2
clone size: -
CDR3 length: 16
V gene: TRBV7-9

CDR3 DNA: TGTGCCACCGCATTCCCTGACGGCACTGAAGCTTTCTTT
CDR3 protein: CATAFPDGTEAFF
J gene: TRBJ1-1
D gene: -
clone size: -
CDR3 length: 13
V gene: TRBV3-1/TRBV3-2

CDR3 DNA: TGTGCCAGTAGTTGGACGGACAGCTCCTACGAGCAGTACTTC
CDR3 protein: CASSWTDSSYEQYF
J gene: TRBJ2-7
D gene: -
clone size: -
CDR3 length: 14
V gene: TRBV19

CDR3 DNA: TGCAGTGCCGCCGGGAGCAGGGAGTTCTTC
CDR3 protein: CSAAGSREFF
J gene: TRBJ2-1
D gene: -
clone size: -
CDR3 length: 10
V gene: TRBV20-1

CDR3 DNA: TGTGCCAGTAGTATCGGGACTAGGAGTAGAGGGGAGACCCAGTACTTC
CDR3 protein: CASSIGTRSRGETQYF
J gene: TRBJ2-5
D gene: TRBD2
clone size: -
CDR3 length: 16
V gene: TRBV19

CDR3 DNA: TGTGCCAGCAGTAGACTAGCGGGAGTAAGAAATGAGCAGTTCTTC
CDR3 protein: CASSRLAGVRNEQFF
J gene: TRBJ2-1
D gene: TRBD2
clone size: -
CDR3 length: 15
V gene: TRBV2

CDR3 DNA: TGTGCCAGTAGCCCCGGGTTAGCGGCCTACGAGCAGTACTTC
CDR3 protein: CASSPGLAAYEQYF
J gene: TRBJ2-7
D gene: -
clone size: -
CDR3 length: 14
V gene: TRBV19